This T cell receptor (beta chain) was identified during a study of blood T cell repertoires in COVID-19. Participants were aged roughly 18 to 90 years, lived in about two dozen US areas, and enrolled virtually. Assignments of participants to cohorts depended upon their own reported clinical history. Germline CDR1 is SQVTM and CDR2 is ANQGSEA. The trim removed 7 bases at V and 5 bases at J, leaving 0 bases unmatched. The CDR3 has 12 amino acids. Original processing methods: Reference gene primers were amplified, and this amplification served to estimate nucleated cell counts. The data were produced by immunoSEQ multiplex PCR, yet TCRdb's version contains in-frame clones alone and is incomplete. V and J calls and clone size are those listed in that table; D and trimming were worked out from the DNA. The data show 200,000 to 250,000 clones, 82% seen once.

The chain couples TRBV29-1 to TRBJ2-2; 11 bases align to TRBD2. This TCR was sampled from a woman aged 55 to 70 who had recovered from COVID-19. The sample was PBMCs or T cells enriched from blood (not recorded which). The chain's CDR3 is CSGLAGTGELFF. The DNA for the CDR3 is TGCAGCGGACTAGCGGGGACCGGGGAGCTGTTTTTT.